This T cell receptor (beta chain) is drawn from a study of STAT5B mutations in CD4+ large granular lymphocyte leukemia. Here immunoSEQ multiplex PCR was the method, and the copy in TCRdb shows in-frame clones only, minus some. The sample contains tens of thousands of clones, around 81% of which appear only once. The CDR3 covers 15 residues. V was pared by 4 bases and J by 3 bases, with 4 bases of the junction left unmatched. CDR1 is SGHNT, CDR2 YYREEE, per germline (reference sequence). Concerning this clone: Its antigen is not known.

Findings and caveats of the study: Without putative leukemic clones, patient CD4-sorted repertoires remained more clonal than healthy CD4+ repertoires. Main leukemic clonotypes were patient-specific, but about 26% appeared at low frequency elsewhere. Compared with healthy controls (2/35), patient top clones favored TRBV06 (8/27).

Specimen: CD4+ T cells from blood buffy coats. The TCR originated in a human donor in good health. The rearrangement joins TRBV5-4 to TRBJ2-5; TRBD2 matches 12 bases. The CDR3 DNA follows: TGTGCCAGCAGCCCTGGACTAGCGGGGAAAGAGACCCAGTACTTC. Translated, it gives CASSPGLAGKETQYF. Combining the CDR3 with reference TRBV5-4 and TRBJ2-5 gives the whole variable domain ETGVTQSPTHLIKTRGQQVTLRCSSQSGHNTVSWYQQALGQGPQFIFQYYREEENGRGNFPPRFSGLQFPNYSSELNVNALELDDSALYLCASSPGLAGKETQYFGPGTRLLVL.